Here is one T cell receptor beta chain with its context. Its cognate antigen is unknown. These data are taken from a study of cytomegalovirus exposure and HLA in healthy donors. The study, taken as a whole, reports: Most CMV-associated TCR beta chains appeared HLA-restricted in a later analysis.

PCR was performed using 60 Vbeta and 13 Jbeta primers. The repertoire was sequenced with immunoSEQ multiplex PCR; TCRdb's copy has only in-frame clones and lacks some. The table records roughly 80,000 clones, about 71% of them present only once. The CDR3 runs to 15 residues. Germline V lookup: CDR1 SGHTA, CDR2 FQGNSA. Trimming took 2 bases from V and 4 from J, leaving 15 bases between them. V usage is TRBV7-2 and J usage is TRBJ2-7; possible D gene TRBD2, 6 bases. Sequenced input: PBMCs. The clonotype comes from a woman aged 40 to 50 in good health and CMV-seronegative. CDR3 amino acids: CASSLPVGRGYEQYF. The CDR3 DNA is TGTGCCAGCAGCTTACCGGTCGGGAGAGGATACGAGCAGTACTTC.